This T cell receptor (beta chain) was documented in a study of T cells in Graves' hyperthyroidism and ophthalmopathy. This clonotype occurred many times. The CDR3 regions of TCR beta were amplified from RNA transcripts. A first-round RT-PCR of the TCR CDR3 used the HTBI primer set. In TCRdb, the multiplex PCR reads were re-called with MiXCR into one record per CDR3 protein. The table records around 340,000 distinct CDR3 sequences, 17% of them present only once. Germline CDR1 reads MGHRA; CDR2 reads YSYEKL. CDR3 length: 15 amino acids. Trimming removed 1 base from V and 7 bases from J, with 16 bases in between.

The chain uses TRBV4-1 and TRBJ1-1; no reliable D call. The material sequenced was blood. The clonotype was recovered from a woman aged 25-40 years with Graves' hyperthyroidism that later progressed to Graves' ophthalmopathy. The CDR3 bases are TGCGCCAGCAGCCAAGTACTTAGTAGTGATATTGAAGCTTTCTTT. Its translation is CASSQVLSSDIEAFF.